These 30 T cell receptor beta chains came from one sample sequenced in a study of T cell responses to AZD1222 COVID-19 vaccine (TCRdb year 2021). The time point label here, explained by the study, means: baseline before first vaccination. The protocol used for the library was the immunoSEQ multiplex PCR assay. This is the immuneACCESS table as TCRdb keeps it, with only in-frame sequences that have V and J called. A part of the clones is gone; compared with another copy, unresolved V genes explain less than half, and the rest is unexplained. In this sample the table shows 100,000 to 150,000 clones, roughly nine tenths of which occur a single time. About 1.4% of the sample belongs to the ten largest clones. The sequences come from peripheral blood, collected on day 0 of AZD1222 vaccination. The receptors were gathered from an adult in good health.

V is TRBV30 and J is TRBJ1-4; TRBD1 aligns across 10 bases. Germline loops: CDR1 GTSNPN, CDR2 SVGIG (reference sequence). The V and J ends lost 5 bases and 8 bases, in that order; junction bases with no gene match: 2. The CDR3 loop spans 12 amino acids. The CDR3 bases are TGTGCCTGGGGGACAGGGGAAGAAAAACTGTTTTTT. Translation: CAWGTGEEKLFF.

V and J are TRBV24-1 and TRBJ1-1, with D possibly TRBD1 on 6 matching bases. The CDR3 length is 16 residues. Germline V CDR1 and CDR2: KGHDR, SFDVKD. V lost 0 bases and J lost 6, with 16 bases in between. CDR3 DNA sequence: TGTGCCACCAGTGATTTGATTCAGGGGTTGTTGGCTGAAGCTTTCTTT. Translating it yields CATSDLIQGLLAEAFF.

This chain uses TRBV13 with TRBJ2-7; a weak D match, TRBD2 (5 bases). Deletions cut 7 bases from V and 3 bases from J, with 13 bases between. Germline-derived CDR1 and CDR2 are PRHDT and FYEKMQ (reference sequence). CDR3 length: 13 residues. The CDR3 sequence is CASTTLVGYEQYF. Written as DNA, the CDR3 is TGTGCCAGCACTACACTAGTGGGCTACGAGCAGTACTTC.

This chain connects TRBV29-1 to TRBJ2-5; possible D gene TRBD2, 6 bases. The CDR3 runs to 14 residues. Trimming removed 7 bases at V and 5 bases at J, with 20 bases between. CDR1 is SQVTM, CDR2 ANQGSEA, per germline. The CDR3 DNA sequence: TGCAGCGGTACCACCGGGAGAGATGGGGAGACCCAGTACTTC. Its translation: CSGTTGRDGETQYF.

This clone is a singleton in its sample. The J gene is TRBJ1-2, the V gene TRBV11-2; 7 bases match TRBD1. The junction had 8 bases not matched to a gene; V was cut back by 1 base and J by 0 bases. This CDR3 is 17 amino acids long. Germline V gives CDR1 SGHAT, CDR2 FQNNGV. The DNA for the CDR3 is TGTGCCAGCAGCTTAGCTTTGGGACAGAGAACTAACTATGGCTACACCTTC. This gives the protein CASSLALGQRTNYGYTF.

V usage is TRBV18 and J usage is TRBJ2-5, with D perhaps matching TRBD2 (5 bases). Germline loops: CDR1 KGHSH, CDR2 LQKENI. The CDR3 covers 17 residues. V lost 6 bases and J 2 bases, leaving 22 bases between the germline ends. For the CDR3, the DNA is TGTGCCAGCTCCCCCGGAGGTAGTGAGTATGGGCAAGAGACCCAGTACTTC. Amino acid sequence: CASSPGGSEYGQETQYF.

CDR3 sequence (DNA): TGTGCCAGCAGTGAGAGTAGCGGCACAGATACGCAGTATTTT. Translated, it gives CASSESSGTDTQYF. This chain links TRBV6-4 with TRBJ2-3, with D perhaps TRBD2 (5 bases). CDR1 and CDR2 (germline): MRHNA, SNTAGT. V was trimmed by 3 bases and J by 1 base, leaving 8 bases between them. The CDR3 runs to 14 residues.

This clone was seen a handful of times. The gene calls are TRBV7-6 and TRBJ2-7, with 7 bases identical to TRBD1. The CDR3 extends over 15 amino acids. In germline, CDR1 is SGHVS, CDR2 FNYEAQ. The J segment lost 3 bases and the V segment lost 5 bases, leaving 10 bases of the junction unmatched. CDR3 sequence (DNA): TGTGCCAGCAGCCCGACAGGGTCTCTTCGCTACGAGCAGTACTTC. Its protein product is CASSPTGSLRYEQYF.

This chain uses TRBV19 with TRBJ1-2; D possibly corresponds to TRBD1 (6 bases). Trimming took 5 bases from V and 1 from J, leaving 17 bases between them. Germline values: CDR1 LNHDA, CDR2 SQIVND (reference sequence). The CDR3 runs 16 residues. The CDR3 region is CASSLSNRVNNYGYTF. The CDR3 DNA is TGTGCCAGTAGTCTCTCGAACAGGGTTAATAACTATGGCTACACCTTC.

J is TRBJ2-7 and V is TRBV11-2, with D possibly being TRBD2 (6 bases). Trimming stripped 0 bases from V and 0 bases from J, with 12 bases between. Germline values: CDR1 SGHAT, CDR2 FQNNGV. This CDR3 comprises 16 residues. CDR3 coding DNA: TGTGCCAGCAGCTTAGATCGGGGTAGCGGCTCCTACGAGCAGTACTTC. This sequence encodes CASSLDRGSGSYEQYF.

The chain joins TRBV6-1 to TRBJ2-7, with D hard to call. The CDR3 has 16 amino acids. Germline V gives CDR1 MNHNS, CDR2 SASEGT. V lost 0 bases and J lost 3, with 15 bases in between. CDR3 region: CASSEARSPLHYEQYF. Written as DNA, the CDR3 is TGTGCCAGCAGTGAAGCGCGGTCACCGCTACACTACGAGCAGTACTTC.

The chain is built from TRBV2 and TRBJ2-3; a weak D match, TRBD1 (5 bases). The germline V gene encodes CDR1 SNHLY and CDR2 FYNNEI. Trimming pared 8 bases from V and 6 bases from J, leaving 15 bases between. This CDR3 region has 13 residues. For the CDR3, the DNA is TGTGCCAGCCATTGGACACTACGCGATACGCAGTATTTT. Its protein is CASHWTLRDTQYF.

The V gene is TRBV28, the J gene TRBJ2-1; perhaps TRBD1 as D (6 bases). The CDR3 has 15 residues. Looked up from germline, CDR1 is MDHEN and CDR2 is SYDVKM. V was shortened by 5 bases and J by 5 bases, with 16 bases between the two germline ends. CDR3 DNA sequence: TGTGCCAGCAGTGTACAGGGTGGGCGCAACAATGAGCAGTTCTTC. Residues: CASSVQGGRNNEQFF.

The CDR3 DNA follows: TGTGCCAGTAGTATGGGGGGGGCTAGCGGGAGAAATGAGCAGTTCTTC. Translated: CASSMGGASGRNEQFF. This chain uses TRBV19 with TRBJ2-1, with TRBD2 identical over 10 bases. This CDR3 has 16 amino acids. J was trimmed by 7 bases and V by 3 bases; bases with no gene match: 9. The germline V gene has CDR1 LNHDA and CDR2 SQIVND (reference sequence). The whole variable domain, filled in from reference TRBV19 and TRBJ2-1, reads DGGITQSPKYLFRKEGQNVTLSCEQNLNHDAMYWYRQDPGQGLRLIYYSQIVNDFQKGDIAEGYSVSREKKESFPLTVTSAQKNPTAFYLCASSMGGASGRNEQFFGPGTRLTVL.

The chain is built from TRBV5-6 and TRBJ1-2; 7 bases fit TRBD1. Germline V gene sequence: CDR1 SGHDT, CDR2 YYEEEE. The CDR3 covers 14 residues. The V segment lost 4 bases and the J segment 2 bases; nucleotides outside the gene matches: 5. CDR3 amino acids: CASSKKDRNYGYTF. DNA of the CDR3: TGTGCCAGCAGCAAGAAGGACAGGAACTATGGCTACACCTTC.

This clone was observed a handful of times. V is TRBV23-1 and J is TRBJ2-7; D gene unclear. TRBV23-1 is reported as an ORF; its role is uncertain. This CDR3 has 16 residues. Trimming left V 4 bases short and J 2 bases short, with 18 bases between. This CDR3 is CASSPAQESDTYEQYF. CDR3 sequence (DNA): TGCGCCAGCAGTCCCGCCCAGGAGTCTGACACCTACGAGCAGTACTTC.

The chain combines TRBV14 with TRBJ2-7; D call uncertain. The germline CDR1 and CDR2 sequences are SGHDN and FVKESK. The V and J ends lost 5 bases and 4 bases respectively, with 9 bases between them. The CDR3 runs to 12 residues. In nucleotides, the CDR3 is TGTGCCAGCAGCGCTCTGCTATACGAGCAGTACTTC. It translates to CASSALLYEQYF.

The CDR3 is CASSQLGQGARNEQFF. CDR3 DNA: TGCGCCAGCAGCCAACTCGGACAGGGGGCGCGGAATGAGCAGTTCTTC. The chain is built from TRBV4-1 and TRBJ2-1; 11 bases agree with TRBD1. The germline CDR1 and CDR2 sequences are MGHRA and YSYEKL. The CDR3 has 16 amino acids. Germline trimming cut 2 bases from V and 7 bases from J; bases unmatched to any gene: 7.

The gene calls are TRBV30 and TRBJ1-5; D ambiguous. Looked up from germline, CDR1 is GTSNPN and CDR2 is SVGIG (reference sequence). The CDR3 spans 13 residues. Trimming cost V 5 bases and J 4 bases, with 12 bases left between them. CDR3 in amino acids: CAWRTGINQPQHF. In DNA form, the CDR3 reads TGTGCCTGGCGAACCGGGATTAATCAGCCCCAGCATTTT.

A single count supports this clone. The chain employs TRBV4-3 and TRBJ1-6, with D perhaps matching TRBD1 (5 bases). CDR3 size: 13 residues. Germline V lookup: CDR1 LGHNA, CDR2 YSLEER. V gave up 1 base and J gave up 14 bases, with 12 bases separating them. The DNA of the CDR3 is TGCGCCAGCAGCCAAGGTCAGGGTCGATCCCTCCACTTT. Translation gives CASSQGQGRSLHF.

This chain connects TRBV27 to TRBJ1-5; the D gene is possibly TRBD1 (6 bases). The CDR3 is 13 residues long. Germline V gene lookup returns CDR1 MNHEY and CDR2 SMNVEV (reference sequence). V lost 4 bases and J 6 bases, leaving 10 bases between the germline ends. CDR3 in amino acids: CASSWGGLQPQHF. CDR3 coding DNA: TGTGCCAGCAGTTGGGGGGGGCTTCAGCCCCAGCATTTT.

This chain joins TRBV2 and TRBJ2-7; TRBD2 is a possible D gene (6 bases). The germline CDR1 and CDR2 sequences are SNHLY and FYNNEI. CDR3 length: 14 residues. Trimming removed 2 bases from V and 4 bases from J, with 12 bases in between. CDR3 sequence reads: CASSESGLGYEQYF. DNA for the CDR3: TGTGCCAGCAGTGAATCGGGACTGGGTTACGAGCAGTACTTC. The whole variable domain, remainder taken from reference TRBV2 and TRBJ2-7, is EPEVTQTPSHQVTQMGQEVILRCVPISNHLYFYWYRQILGQKVEFLVSFYNNEISEKSEIFDDQFSVERPDGSNFTLKIRSTKLEDSAMYFCASSESGLGYEQYFGPGTRLTVT.

The J gene is TRBJ1-6, the V gene TRBV15, with D uncertain. Trimming shortened V by 0 bases and J by 0 bases, and 6 bases separated the two germline ends. The CDR3 totals 16 residues. CDR1 is LNHNV, CDR2 YYDKDF, per germline (reference sequence). Written as DNA, the CDR3 is TGTGCCACCAGCAGAGATGGAAGCTCCTATAATTCACCCCTCCACTTT. Translation gives CATSRDGSSYNSPLHF.

The rearrangement uses TRBV5-6 and TRBJ1-1; D gene uncertain. Trimming took 3 bases from V and 4 from J, leaving 7 bases between them. Germline V gene lookup returns CDR1 SGHDT and CDR2 YYEEEE. The CDR3 sequence is 12 residues long. The chain's CDR3 is CASSSRFTEAFF. DNA of the CDR3: TGTGCCAGCAGCTCACGGTTCACTGAAGCTTTCTTT. Variable domain in full (rest from reference TRBV5-6 and TRBJ1-1): DAGVTQSPTHLIKTRGQQVTLRCSPKSGHDTVSWYQQALGQGPQFIFQYYEEEERQRGNFPDRFSGHQFPNYSSELNVNALLLGDSALYLCASSSRFTEAFFGQGTRLTVV.

The chain combines TRBV7-9 with TRBJ2-1; 11 bases match TRBD2. Losses at the gene ends were 6 bases for V and 9 bases for J; bases not matched to a gene: 22. Germline CDR1 and CDR2: SEHNR and FQNEAQ (reference sequence). This CDR3 comprises 19 residues. The CDR3 reads CASSSTPFVAGGPVVEQFF. CDR3 in DNA: TGTGCCAGCAGTTCCACCCCTTTCGTAGCGGGAGGGCCGGTAGTTGAGCAGTTCTTC.

The CDR3 DNA follows: TGTGCCAGCCGCCGAGACCTAGCGGGAAACAATGAGCAGTTCTTC. Its protein is CASRRDLAGNNEQFF. The chain has TRBV2 and TRBJ2-1; 9 nucleotides align to TRBD2. With 8 bases clipped from V and 5 bases from J, the junction kept 10 bases outside the gene matches. Germline V lookup: CDR1 SNHLY, CDR2 FYNNEI. This CDR3 is 15 amino acids long.

The CDR3 protein is CASSEGGETQYF. In DNA, the CDR3 is TGTGCCAGCAGCGAGGGGGGTGAGACCCAGTACTTC. J is TRBJ2-5 and V is TRBV9; possibly TRBD1 or TRBD2 for D (6 bases each). Germline V gives CDR1 SGDLS, CDR2 YYNGEE. This CDR3 has 12 residues. Trimming removed 3 bases at V and 5 bases at J, with 8 bases between.

CDR3 protein: CSASIAKVYEQYF. CDR3 sequence (DNA): TGCAGTGCTAGTATAGCCAAGGTCTACGAGCAGTACTTC. The rearrangement links TRBV20-1 to TRBJ2-7; D is uncertain. V dropped 3 bases and J dropped 3 bases, with 12 bases sitting between them. The CDR3 loop spans 13 amino acids. Germline loops: CDR1 DFQATT, CDR2 SNEGSKA (reference sequence).

V usage is TRBV19 and J usage is TRBJ1-5, with TRBD1 matching over 9 bases. The V gene end was trimmed by 3 bases and the J gene end by 0 bases; junction bases not matched to a gene: 12. The CDR3 has 19 amino acids. CDR1 and CDR2 from the germline V gene are LNHDA and SQIVND (reference sequence). The CDR3 coding sequence is TGTGCCAGTAGTATCGGGGACAGGGAGCCAATTGATAGCAATCAGCCCCAGCATTTT. Residues: CASSIGDREPIDSNQPQHF.

The chain is built from TRBV15 and TRBJ2-7; TRBD2 might be the D (6 bases). In germline, CDR1 is LNHNV, CDR2 YYDKDF (reference sequence). V shed 8 bases and J shed 2 bases, with 10 bases lying between them. The CDR3 is 12 amino acids. The CDR3 reads CATAAGTYEQYF. The CDR3 bases are TGTGCCACCGCCGCGGGGACCTACGAGCAGTACTTC.